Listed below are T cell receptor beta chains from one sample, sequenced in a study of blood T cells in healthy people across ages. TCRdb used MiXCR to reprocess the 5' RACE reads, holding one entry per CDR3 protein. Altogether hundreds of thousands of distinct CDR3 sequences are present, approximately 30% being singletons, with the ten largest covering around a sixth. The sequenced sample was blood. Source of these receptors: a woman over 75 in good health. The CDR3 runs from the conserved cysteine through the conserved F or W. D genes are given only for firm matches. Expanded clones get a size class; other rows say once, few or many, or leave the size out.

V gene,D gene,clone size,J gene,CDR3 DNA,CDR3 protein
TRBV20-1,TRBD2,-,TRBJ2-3,TGCAGTGCTAGTAGGTCTAGCGGGAGATTAGATACGCAGTATTTT,CSASRSSGRLDTQYF
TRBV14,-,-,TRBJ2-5,TGTGCCGGCAGCCAGGCCCACGCAGGAAGGACCCAGTACTTC,CAGSQAHAGRTQYF
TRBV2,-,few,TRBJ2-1,TGTGCCAGCAGTGAGGGGGGCCTTGGGCTTACCAATGAGCAGTTCTTC,CASSEGGLGLTNEQFF
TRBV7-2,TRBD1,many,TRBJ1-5,TGTGCCAGCACCCAGACAGGGGGCGATCAGCCCCAGCATTTT,CASTQTGGDQPQHF
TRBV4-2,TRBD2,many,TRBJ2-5,TGTGCCAGCAGCCAAGTTATAGCGGGGCAAGAGACCCAGTACTTC,CASSQVIAGQETQYF
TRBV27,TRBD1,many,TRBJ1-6,TGTGCCAGCAGTGGGGGGACAGGGGGTACTTCACCCCTCCACTTT,CASSGGTGGTSPLHF
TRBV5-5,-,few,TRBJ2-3,TGTGCCAGCAGCTTGGAGTTGTTCGGGGGATTCACAGATACGCAGTATTTT,CASSLELFGGFTDTQYF
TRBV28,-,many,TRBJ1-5,TGTGCCAGCTCTTTGGGGGGGATCAATCAGCCCCAGCATTTT,CASSLGGINQPQHF
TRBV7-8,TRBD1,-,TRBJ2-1,TGTGCCAGCACCCGGACAGGTACCCTTTGCGAGGCGGCGTTCTTC,CASTRTGTLCEAAFF
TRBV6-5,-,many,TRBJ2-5,TGTGCCAGCAGCCGGGACCCACTTTGGGGAGAGACCCAGTACTTC,CASSRDPLWGETQYF
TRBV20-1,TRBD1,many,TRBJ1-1,TGCAGTGCCAGGGGGCCGAACACTGAAGCTTTCTTT,CSARGPNTEAFF
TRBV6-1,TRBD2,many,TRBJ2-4,TGTGCCAGCAGTGAGAACTCCGGGGGGAACATTCAGTACTTC,CASSENSGGNIQYF
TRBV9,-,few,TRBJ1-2,TGTGCCAGCAGCCCGAGCACCGGACGGTCATATGGCTACACCTTC,CASSPSTGRSYGYTF
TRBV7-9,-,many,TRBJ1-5,TGTGCCAGCAGCTTAGAGGGGGGTCCGCAGCCCCAGCATTTT,CASSLEGGPQPQHF
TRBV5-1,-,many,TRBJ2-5,TGCGCCAGCAGCTTGGGGGCGCGGGATGAAGAGACCCAGTACTTC,CASSLGARDEETQYF
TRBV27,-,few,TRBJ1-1,TGTGCCAGCAGTTTGGAGGGCAGGGCCACTGAAGCTTTCTTT,CASSLEGRATEAFF
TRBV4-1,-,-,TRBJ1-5,TGCGCCAGCAGCCAAAGAGAGAGTAGGGGTGCCAATCAGCCCCAGCATTTT,CASSQRESRGANQPQHF
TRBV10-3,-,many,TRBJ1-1,TGTGCCATCACCGAGCTAGCCAGGACGGGCATGAACACTGAAGCTTTCTTT,CAITELARTGMNTEAFF
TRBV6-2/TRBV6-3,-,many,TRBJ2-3,TGTGCCAGCAGTTACTGGGGGGGCGACACAGATACGCAGTATTTT,CASSYWGGDTDTQYF
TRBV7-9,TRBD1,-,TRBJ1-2,TGTACCAGCAGCCCTTGGGTGGATGACAGGGCAGGCCGGGATGGCTACACCTTC,CTSSPWVDDRAGRDGYTF
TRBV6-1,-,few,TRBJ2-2,TGTGCCAGCAGTGAGCAGGCAGGGGTTAACACCGGGGAGCTGTTTTTT,CASSEQAGVNTGELFF
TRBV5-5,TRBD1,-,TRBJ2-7,TGTGCCAGCAGCTTGCTGCCGGCAGGGGGCTCATCATACGAGCAGTACTTC,CASSLLPAGGSSYEQYF
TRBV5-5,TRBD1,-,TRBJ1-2,TGTGCCAGCAGCTTGGAGGACAGGAGCTATGGCTACACCTTC,CASSLEDRSYGYTF
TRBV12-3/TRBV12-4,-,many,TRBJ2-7,TGTGCCAGCAGTACGGGCCTTCCGAACCGACCCGAGCAGTACTTC,CASSTGLPNRPEQYF
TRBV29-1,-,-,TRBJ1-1,TGCAGCGCGACCCAGGCCACGAACACTGAAGCTTTCTTT,CSATQATNTEAFF
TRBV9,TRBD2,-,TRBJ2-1,TGTGCCAGCAGCGTAGGGTTGCGGGAGGGTTGGAATGAGCAGTTCTTC,CASSVGLREGWNEQFF
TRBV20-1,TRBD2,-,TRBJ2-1,TGCAGTGCTAGGGTAGGGACTAGCGGATCGTACAATGAGCAGTTCTTC,CSARVGTSGSYNEQFF
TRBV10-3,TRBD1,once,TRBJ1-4,TGTGCCACCCTGGGACAGGAGGCGGAAAAACTGTTTTTT,CATLGQEAEKLFF
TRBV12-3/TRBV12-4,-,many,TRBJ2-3,TGTGCCAGCAGCCCAAGGGGGGCCTTACAGGGCACAGATACGCAGTATTTT,CASSPRGALQGTDTQYF
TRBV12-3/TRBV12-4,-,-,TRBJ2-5,TGTGCCAGCAGCACCGGACCGCCAGTTGACTACAATGAGCAGTACTTC,CASSTGPPVDYNEQYF
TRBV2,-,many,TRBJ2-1,TGTGCCAGCAGTGACAGCGGAAGCTCCTACAATGAGCAGTTCTTC,CASSDSGSSYNEQFF
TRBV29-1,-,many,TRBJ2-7,TGCAGCGTTGCTGAGGGGTCTTACGAGCAGTACTTC,CSVAEGSYEQYF
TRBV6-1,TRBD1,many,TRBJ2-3,TGTGCCAGCAGTGATGGGACAGTGGGGTACACAGATACGCAGTATTTT,CASSDGTVGYTDTQYF
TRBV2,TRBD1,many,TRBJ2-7,TGTGCCAGCAGCAATCAAAAGGGACAGCTCTACGAGCAGTACTTC,CASSNQKGQLYEQYF
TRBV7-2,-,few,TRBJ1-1,TGTGCCAGCAGCTATTACAGGGATAACACTGAAGCTTTCTTT,CASSYYRDNTEAFF
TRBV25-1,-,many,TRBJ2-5,TGTGCCAGCAGTGAATACCACGCCTTCAGGGCCCAAGAGACCCAGTACTTC,CASSEYHAFRAQETQYF
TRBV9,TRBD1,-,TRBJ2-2,TGTGCCAGCAGCGTAGACGCCAGGGGGACCGGGGAGCTGTTTTTT,CASSVDARGTGELFF
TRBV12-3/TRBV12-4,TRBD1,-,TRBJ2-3,TGTGCCAGCAGACGGGACAGGGGGCGCGCAGATACGCAGTATTTT,CASRRDRGRADTQYF
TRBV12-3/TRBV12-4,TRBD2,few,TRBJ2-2,TGTGCCAGCAGTTTAAGCGGGGGGGGATCGAACACCGGGGAGCTGTTTTTT,CASSLSGGGSNTGELFF
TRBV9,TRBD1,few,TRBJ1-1,TGTGCCAGCAGCGTTAATACAGGGGGGGACACTGAAGCTTTCTTT,CASSVNTGGDTEAFF
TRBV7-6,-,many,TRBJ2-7,TGTGCCAGCAGCTTAGATGCGGCAGGAGGGGGGTATCATACCTACGAGCAGTACTTC,CASSLDAAGGGYHTYEQYF